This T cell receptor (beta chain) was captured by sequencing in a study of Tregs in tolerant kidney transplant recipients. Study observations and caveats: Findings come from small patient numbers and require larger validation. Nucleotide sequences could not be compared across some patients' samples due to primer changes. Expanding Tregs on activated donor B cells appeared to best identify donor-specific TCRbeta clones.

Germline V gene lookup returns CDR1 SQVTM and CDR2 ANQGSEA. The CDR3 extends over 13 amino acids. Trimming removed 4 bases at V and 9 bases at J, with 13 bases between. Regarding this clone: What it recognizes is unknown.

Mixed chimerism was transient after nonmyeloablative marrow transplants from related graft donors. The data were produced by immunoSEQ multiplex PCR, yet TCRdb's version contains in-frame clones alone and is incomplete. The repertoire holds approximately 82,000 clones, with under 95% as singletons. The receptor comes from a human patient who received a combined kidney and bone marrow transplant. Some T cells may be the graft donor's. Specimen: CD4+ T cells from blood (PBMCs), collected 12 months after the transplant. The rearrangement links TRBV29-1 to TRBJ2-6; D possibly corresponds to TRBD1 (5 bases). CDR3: CSVAAGFGNVLTF. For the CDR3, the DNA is TGCAGCGTTGCGGCAGGGTTCGGCAACGTCCTGACTTTC.